Listed below are T cell receptor beta chains from one sample, sequenced in a study of CD8 T cells in ankylosing spondylitis. TCRdb ran MiXCR on the 5' RACE reads and lists one entry per CDR3 protein. The sample lists a few hundred thousand distinct CDR3 sequences, around 21% seen once, with under 4% in the top ten. Sequencing was performed on blood, either unsorted or a sorted T cell fraction (not recorded which). Receptors originate from a female donor with ankylosing spondylitis or in good health (not recorded which). Each CDR3 is given with its conserved first and last residue. The order of the fields is J gene, clone size, V gene, D gene, CDR3 DNA, CDR3 protein. D genes are given only for firm matches. Clone size appears in some rows only: once, few, many, or a class for an expanded clone.

TRBJ1-5	few	TRBV12-3/TRBV12-4	TRBD1	TGTGCCAGCAGTTTTAGGACAGGGCGTCAGCCCCAGCATTTT	CASSFRTGRQPQHF
TRBJ2-5	-	TRBV6-5	-	TGTGCCAGCAGTTACGGGGCTAACCAAGAGACCCAGTACTTC	CASSYGANQETQYF
TRBJ2-1	-	TRBV24-1	TRBD1	TGTGCCACCAGTGAAGGCGGCAGGGGGCAGGGCAATGAGCAGTTCTTC	CATSEGGRGQGNEQFF
TRBJ1-2	-	TRBV20-1	-	TGCAGTGCTAGAGATCCGGGTGGCTATGGCTACACCTTC	CSARDPGGYGYTF
TRBJ2-1	-	TRBV7-2	-	TGTGCCAGCAGCTTACGGATCGTAGAGCAGTTCTTC	CASSLRIVEQFF
TRBJ1-5	-	TRBV3-1	TRBD1	TGTGCCAGCAGCCGACAGGGGGGCGTCCAGCCCCAGCATTTT	CASSRQGGVQPQHF
TRBJ2-1	few	TRBV20-1	-	TGCAGTGCTAGAGATAGCCAGCGCCCTCGCGGTGAGCAGTTCTTC	CSARDSQRPRGEQFF
TRBJ1-4	few	TRBV5-1	-	TGCGCCAGCAGCTGGGAAGGGGAAGAAAAACTGTTTTTT	CASSWEGEEKLFF
TRBJ2-7	few	TRBV20-1	-	TGCAGTGCTAGGGGACGGAGCTCCTACGAGCAGTACTTC	CSARGRSSYEQYF
TRBJ2-1	few	TRBV25-1	-	TGTGCCAGCGGACTGTGGGACGAGCGGTATGAGCAGTTCTTC	CASGLWDERYEQFF
TRBJ1-2	-	TRBV5-4	-	TGTGCCAGCAGCCCAGGGATCGGGGTGGACTATGGCTACACCTTC	CASSPGIGVDYGYTF
TRBJ2-7	-	TRBV27	TRBD2	TGTGCCAGCAGTCCACATGGGGAGGGTTTCGAGCAGTACTTC	CASSPHGEGFEQYF
TRBJ2-7	few	TRBV7-2	TRBD2	TGTGCCAGCAGCATCCCGGGACTAGCTTCCGAGCAGTACTTC	CASSIPGLASEQYF
TRBJ2-5	-	TRBV4-3	TRBD2	TGCGCCAGCAGCCAAGACGCCAGGACTAGCCCGGAGACCCAGTACTTC	CASSQDARTSPETQYF
TRBJ1-5	-	TRBV6-1	-	TGTGCCAGCAGTGAAGTGGGGACCCAGCCCCAGCATTTT	CASSEVGTQPQHF
TRBJ2-3	few	TRBV6-5	-	TGTGCCAGCAGTTACTATGACTGGAGAAGCACAGATACGCAGTATTTT	CASSYYDWRSTDTQYF
TRBJ1-2	few	TRBV20-1	-	TGCAGTGCTCAGGGAATAAACTATGGCTACACCTTC	CSAQGINYGYTF
TRBJ2-2	many	TRBV12-3/TRBV12-4	TRBD2	TGTGCCAGCAGACCCAGGACTAGCGGGAACACCGGGGAGCTGTTTTTT	CASRPRTSGNTGELFF
TRBJ2-4	-	TRBV28	TRBD2	TGTGCCAGCGGGAGGGGAGGGACCAAAAACATTCAGTACTTC	CASGRGGTKNIQYF
TRBJ2-3	few	TRBV2	TRBD1	TGTGCCAGCAGTGACGACAGGGCAGATACGCAGTATTTT	CASSDDRADTQYF
TRBJ2-1	few	TRBV7-9	-	TGTGCCAGCAGCTTGGGCCTAACCCGAGGGAATGAGCAGTTCTTC	CASSLGLTRGNEQFF
TRBJ2-7	-	TRBV20-1	TRBD1	TGCAGTGCTAGTTGGGACAGGGGCTACGAGCAGTACTTC	CSASWDRGYEQYF